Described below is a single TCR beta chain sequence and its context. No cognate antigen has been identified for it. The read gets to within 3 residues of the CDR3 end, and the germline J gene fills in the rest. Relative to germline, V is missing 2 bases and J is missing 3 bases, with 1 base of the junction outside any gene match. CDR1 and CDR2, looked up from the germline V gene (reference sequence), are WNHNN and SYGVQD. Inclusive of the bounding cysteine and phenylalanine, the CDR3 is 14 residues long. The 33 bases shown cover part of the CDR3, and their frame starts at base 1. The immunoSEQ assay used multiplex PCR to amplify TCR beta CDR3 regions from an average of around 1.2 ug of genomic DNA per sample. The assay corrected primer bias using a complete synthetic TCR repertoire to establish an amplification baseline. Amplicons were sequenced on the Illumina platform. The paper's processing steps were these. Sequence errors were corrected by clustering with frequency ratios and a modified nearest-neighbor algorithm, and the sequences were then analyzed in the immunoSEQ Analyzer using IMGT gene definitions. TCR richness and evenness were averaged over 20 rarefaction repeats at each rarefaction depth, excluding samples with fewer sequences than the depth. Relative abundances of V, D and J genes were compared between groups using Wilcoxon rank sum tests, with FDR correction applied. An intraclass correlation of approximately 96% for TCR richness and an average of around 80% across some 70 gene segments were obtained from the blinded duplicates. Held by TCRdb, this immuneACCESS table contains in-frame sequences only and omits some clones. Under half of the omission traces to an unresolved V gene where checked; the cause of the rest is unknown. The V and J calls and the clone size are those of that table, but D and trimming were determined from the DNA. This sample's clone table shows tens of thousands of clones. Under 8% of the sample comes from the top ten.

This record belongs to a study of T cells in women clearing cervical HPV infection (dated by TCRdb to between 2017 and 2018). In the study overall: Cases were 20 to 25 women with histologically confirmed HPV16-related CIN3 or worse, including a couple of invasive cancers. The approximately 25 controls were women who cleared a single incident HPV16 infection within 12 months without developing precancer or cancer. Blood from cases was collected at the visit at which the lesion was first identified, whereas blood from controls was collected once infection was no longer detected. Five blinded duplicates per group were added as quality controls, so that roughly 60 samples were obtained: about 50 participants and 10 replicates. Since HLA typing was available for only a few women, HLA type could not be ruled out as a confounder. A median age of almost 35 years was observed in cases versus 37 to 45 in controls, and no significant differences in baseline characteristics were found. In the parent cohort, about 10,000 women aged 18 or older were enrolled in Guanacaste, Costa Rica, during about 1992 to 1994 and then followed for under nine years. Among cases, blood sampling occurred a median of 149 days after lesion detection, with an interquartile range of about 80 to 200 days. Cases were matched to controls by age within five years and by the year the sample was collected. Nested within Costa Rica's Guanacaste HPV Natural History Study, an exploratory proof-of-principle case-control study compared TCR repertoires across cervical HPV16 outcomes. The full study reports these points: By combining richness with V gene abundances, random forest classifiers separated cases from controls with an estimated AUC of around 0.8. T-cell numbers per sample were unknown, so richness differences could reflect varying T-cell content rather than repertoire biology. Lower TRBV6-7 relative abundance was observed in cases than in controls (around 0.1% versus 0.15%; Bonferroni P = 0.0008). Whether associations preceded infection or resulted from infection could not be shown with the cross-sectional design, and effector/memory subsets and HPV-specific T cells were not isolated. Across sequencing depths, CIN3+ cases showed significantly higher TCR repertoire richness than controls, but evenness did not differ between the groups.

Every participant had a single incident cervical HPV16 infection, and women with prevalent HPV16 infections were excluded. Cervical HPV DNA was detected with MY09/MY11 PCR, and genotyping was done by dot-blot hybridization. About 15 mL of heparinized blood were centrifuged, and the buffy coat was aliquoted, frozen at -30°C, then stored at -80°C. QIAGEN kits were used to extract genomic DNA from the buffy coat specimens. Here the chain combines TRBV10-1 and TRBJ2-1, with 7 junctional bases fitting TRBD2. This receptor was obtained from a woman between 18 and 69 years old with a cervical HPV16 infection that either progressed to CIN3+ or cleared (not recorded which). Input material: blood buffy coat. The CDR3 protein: CASSESGDYNEQFF. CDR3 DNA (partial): TGCGCCAGCAGTGAGAGCGGGGACTACAATGAG.